These 5 T cell receptor beta chains were all obtained from the same sample, sequenced in a study of blood T cell repertoires in COVID-19. TCRdb's copy holds only in-frame clones and misses some; the assay was immunoSEQ multiplex PCR. The sample lists 68,000 or so clones, 82% occurring once. Sequenced material: peripheral blood. These receptors were obtained from a human donor in a cohort sampled during active COVID-19.

The rearrangement joins TRBV6-5 to TRBJ1-4; D is unclear. The V end was cut by 5 bases, the J end by 0 bases, with 10 bases between. Germline-derived CDR1 and CDR2 are MNHEY and SVGAGI. CDR3 length equals 15 residues. This chain's CDR3 is CASSTPVATNEKLFF. The CDR3 DNA sequence: TGTGCCAGCAGTACCCCGGTGGCAACTAATGAAAAACTGTTTTTT.

This clone was observed a single time. The V and J genes are TRBV18 and TRBJ1-4; possible D gene TRBD1, 5 bases. Germline lookup yields CDR1 KGHSH and CDR2 LQKENI. Trimming shortened V by 1 base and J by 0 bases, and 9 bases separated the two germline ends. The CDR3 has 16 residues. CDR3 protein: CASSPLPGATNEKLFF. DNA for the CDR3: TGTGCCAGCTCACCACTACCGGGGGCAACTAATGAAAAACTGTTTTTT.

The rearrangement joins TRBV3-1 (or the pseudogene TRBV3-2) to TRBJ2-5; no definite D call. The CDR3 length is 15 residues. Looked up from germline, CDR1 is LGHDT and CDR2 is YNNKEL (reference sequence). V lost 5 bases and J 5 bases, leaving 18 bases between the germline ends. For the CDR3, the DNA is TGTGCCAGCAGCATTCCAAGTCCAGGAAAGGAGACCCAGTACTTC. This gives the protein CASSIPSPGKETQYF.

The CDR3 DNA sequence: TGTGCCAGTAGTTTCATCCAGGGTGCCCGTAGAGGTACGCAGTATTTT. As protein: CASSFIQGARRGTQYF. V and J are TRBV19 and TRBJ2-3; weak D call: TRBD1 (5 bases). Between the trimmed V and J ends, which lost 5 bases and 8 bases, there was a span of 23 bases. This CDR3 comprises 16 residues. Per germline, CDR1 LNHDA and CDR2 SQIVND (reference sequence).

V usage is TRBV27 and J usage is TRBJ2-7, with D unclear. Germline V gives CDR1 MNHEY, CDR2 SMNVEV (reference sequence). The ends were cut back, 0 bases at V and 1 base at J, with 7 bases in the middle. The CDR3 has 14 residues. The chain's CDR3 is CASSLSIGSYEQYF. For the CDR3, the DNA is TGTGCCAGCAGTTTATCGATCGGTTCCTACGAGCAGTACTTC.